This T cell receptor beta chain is from a study of CD8+CD57+ T cells in acquired aplastic anemia. Study in general: Among healthy donors, CD4+ cells averaged roughly 11 million reads.

The J segment lost 6 bases and the V segment lost 3 bases, leaving 12 bases of the junction unmatched. Germline-derived CDR1 and CDR2 are SGHVS and FQNEAQ. CDR3 size: 16 residues. According to the study, genomic DNA was the template for TCR beta VDJ and CDR3 profiling. TCRdb redid the calling of the reads with MiXCR, one entry per CDR3 protein. The data show about 420,000 distinct CDR3 sequences, with just under 70% seen just once and 4% held by the top ten. This sequence originates from a human donor in good health, serving as a control. Source material: sorted CD4+, CD8+, or CD8+CD57+ T cells (not recorded which) from PBMCs. The chain joins TRBV7-8 to TRBJ1-2, with 8 nucleotides matching TRBD1. In nucleotides, the CDR3 is TGTGCCAGCAGCTTGCAATCAGGGACAGGAGACAATGGCTACACCTTC. This sequence encodes CASSLQSGTGDNGYTF.